The source of this TCR beta chain is a study of shared clonotypes between healthy human individuals. Study-level results: Of the naive CD4 clonotypes, around 4.9% were shared across a few donors. Expectations were that clonotype sharing among donors would be affected by sequencing depth. A generally larger estimated richness was seen in naive subsets than in memory subsets.

Profiling relied on immunoSEQ multiplex PCR, and the TCRdb table lists in-frame clones only, not all of them. The data hold 2 million to 3 million clones, with over 85% observed a single time. Worth noting for this clone: Its specificity is not known.

The clonotype originates from a young man in good health. Some clones in this sample may be carry-over from other donors' samples. The sequencing sample was made of naive CD4+ T cells from PBMCs. Subset noted: CD45RA+ positively selected.

CDR3 loop: CASSQVGGAGEAFF. CDR3 DNA: TGCGCCAGCAGCCAAGTGGGGGGGGCTGGTGAAGCTTTCTTT. The chain combines TRBV4-1 with TRBJ1-1; maybe TRBD1 (6 bases). Germline-derived CDR1 and CDR2 are MGHRA and YSYEKL. Trimming shortened V by 1 base and J by 7 bases, and 13 bases separated the two germline ends. The CDR3 has 14 amino acids.